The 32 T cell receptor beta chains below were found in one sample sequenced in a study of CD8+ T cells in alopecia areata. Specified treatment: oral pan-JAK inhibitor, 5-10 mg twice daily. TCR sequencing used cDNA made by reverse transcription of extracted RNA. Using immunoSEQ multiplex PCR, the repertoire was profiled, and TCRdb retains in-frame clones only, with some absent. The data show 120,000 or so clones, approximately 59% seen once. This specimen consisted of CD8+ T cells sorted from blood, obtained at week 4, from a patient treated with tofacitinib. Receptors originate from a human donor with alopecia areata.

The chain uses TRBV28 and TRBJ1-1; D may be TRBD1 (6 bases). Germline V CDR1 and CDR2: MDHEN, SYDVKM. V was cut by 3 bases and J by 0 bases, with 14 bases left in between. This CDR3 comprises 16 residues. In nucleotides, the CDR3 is TGTGCCAGCAGTTTGGCTCCGGGACAACTGAACACTGAAGCTTTCTTT. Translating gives CASSLAPGQLNTEAFF.

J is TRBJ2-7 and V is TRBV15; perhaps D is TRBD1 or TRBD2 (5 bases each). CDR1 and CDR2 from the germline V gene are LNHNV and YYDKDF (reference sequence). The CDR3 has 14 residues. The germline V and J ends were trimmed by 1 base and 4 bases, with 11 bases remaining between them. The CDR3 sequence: CATSRARGAYEQYF. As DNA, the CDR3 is TGTGCCACCAGCAGAGCTAGAGGGGCTTACGAGCAGTACTTC.

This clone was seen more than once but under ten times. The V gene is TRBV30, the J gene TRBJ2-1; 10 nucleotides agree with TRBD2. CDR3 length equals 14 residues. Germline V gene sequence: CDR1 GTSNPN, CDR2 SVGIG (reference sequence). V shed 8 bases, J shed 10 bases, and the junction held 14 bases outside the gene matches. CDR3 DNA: TGTGCCGGAGAGCCTAGCGGGGGCGGGAGGGAGCAGTTCTTC. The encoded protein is CAGEPSGGGREQFF.

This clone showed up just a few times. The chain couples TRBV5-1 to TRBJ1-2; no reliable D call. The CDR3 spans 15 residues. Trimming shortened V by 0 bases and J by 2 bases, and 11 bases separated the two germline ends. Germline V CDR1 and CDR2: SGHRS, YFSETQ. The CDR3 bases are TGCGCCAGCAGCTTGGACCGGGCGGCAAACTATGGCTACACCTTC. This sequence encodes CASSLDRAANYGYTF.

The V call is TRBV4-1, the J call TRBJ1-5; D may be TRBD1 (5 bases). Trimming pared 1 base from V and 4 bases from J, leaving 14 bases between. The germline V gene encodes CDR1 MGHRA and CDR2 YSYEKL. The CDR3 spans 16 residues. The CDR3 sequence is CASSQGSGALNQPQHF. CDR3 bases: TGCGCCAGCAGCCAAGGTTCCGGGGCCCTTAATCAGCCCCAGCATTTT.

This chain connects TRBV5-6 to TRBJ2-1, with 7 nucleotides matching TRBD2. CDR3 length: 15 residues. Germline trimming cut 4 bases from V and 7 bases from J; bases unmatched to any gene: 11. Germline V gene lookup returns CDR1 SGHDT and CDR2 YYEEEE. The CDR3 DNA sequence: TGTGCCAGCAGCCTCAGCGGGGTCGTCCTTAATGAGCAGTTCTTC. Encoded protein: CASSLSGVVLNEQFF.

CDR3 coding DNA: TGTGCCAGCAGCTTGGCTGGGGACCAAGAGACCCAGTACTTC. Its protein is CASSLAGDQETQYF. The chain recombines TRBV5-6 with TRBJ2-5; D call uncertain. V gave up 0 bases and J gave up 0 bases, with 6 bases separating them. CDR1 and CDR2 (germline): SGHDT, YYEEEE. The CDR3 runs 14 residues.

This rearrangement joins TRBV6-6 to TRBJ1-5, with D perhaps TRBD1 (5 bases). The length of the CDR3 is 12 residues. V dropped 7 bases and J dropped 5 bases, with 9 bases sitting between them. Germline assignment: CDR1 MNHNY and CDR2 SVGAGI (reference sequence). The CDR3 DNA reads TGTGCCAGCACCACGGGGGATCAGCCCCAGCATTTT. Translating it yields CASTTGDQPQHF.

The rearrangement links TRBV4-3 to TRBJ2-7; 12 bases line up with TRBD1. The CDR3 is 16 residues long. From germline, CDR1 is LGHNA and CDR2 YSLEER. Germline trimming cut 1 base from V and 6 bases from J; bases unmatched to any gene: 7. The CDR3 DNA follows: TGCGCCAGCAGCCAAGCCTCCGGGACAGGGGGCGCCGAGCAGTACTTC. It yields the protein CASSQASGTGGAEQYF.

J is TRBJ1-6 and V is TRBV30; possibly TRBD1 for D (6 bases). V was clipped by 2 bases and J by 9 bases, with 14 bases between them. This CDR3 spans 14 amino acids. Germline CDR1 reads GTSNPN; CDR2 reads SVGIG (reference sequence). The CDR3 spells CAWSTTGNSSPLHF. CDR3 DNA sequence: TGTGCCTGGAGTACTACAGGGAACAGTTCACCCCTCCACTTT.

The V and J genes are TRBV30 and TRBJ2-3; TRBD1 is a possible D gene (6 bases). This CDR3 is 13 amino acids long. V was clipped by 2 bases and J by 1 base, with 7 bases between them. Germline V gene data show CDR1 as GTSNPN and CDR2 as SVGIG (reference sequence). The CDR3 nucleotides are TGTGCCTGGAGTCAGGGGCGCACAGATACGCAGTATTTT. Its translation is CAWSQGRTDTQYF.

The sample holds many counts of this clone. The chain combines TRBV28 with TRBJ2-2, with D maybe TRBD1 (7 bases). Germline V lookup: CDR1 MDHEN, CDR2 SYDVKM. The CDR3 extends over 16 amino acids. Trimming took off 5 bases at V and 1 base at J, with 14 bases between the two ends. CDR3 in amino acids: CASSLRGRENTGELFF. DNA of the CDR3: TGTGCCAGCAGTCTTAGGGGGCGGGAGAACACCGGGGAGCTGTTTTTT.

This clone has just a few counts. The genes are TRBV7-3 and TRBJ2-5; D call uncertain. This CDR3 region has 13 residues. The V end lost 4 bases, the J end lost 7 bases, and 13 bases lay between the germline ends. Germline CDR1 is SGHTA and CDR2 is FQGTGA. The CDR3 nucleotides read TGTGCCAGCAGCTCCTCCGTCATCGGGACCCAGTACTTC. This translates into CASSSSVIGTQYF.

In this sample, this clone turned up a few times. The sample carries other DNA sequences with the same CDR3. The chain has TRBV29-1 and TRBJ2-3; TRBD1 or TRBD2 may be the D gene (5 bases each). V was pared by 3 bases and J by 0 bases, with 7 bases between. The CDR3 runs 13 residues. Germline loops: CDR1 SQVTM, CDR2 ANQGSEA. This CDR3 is CSVDRESTDTQYF. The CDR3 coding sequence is TGCAGCGTTGACAGGGAGAGCACAGATACGCAGTATTTT.

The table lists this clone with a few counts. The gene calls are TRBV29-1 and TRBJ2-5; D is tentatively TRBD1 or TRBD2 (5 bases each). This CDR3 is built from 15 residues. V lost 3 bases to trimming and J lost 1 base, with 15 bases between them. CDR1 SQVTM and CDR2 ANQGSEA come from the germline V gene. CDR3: CSVDGTDSSQETQYF. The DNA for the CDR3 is TGCAGCGTTGATGGGACCGACTCCTCCCAAGAGACCCAGTACTTC.

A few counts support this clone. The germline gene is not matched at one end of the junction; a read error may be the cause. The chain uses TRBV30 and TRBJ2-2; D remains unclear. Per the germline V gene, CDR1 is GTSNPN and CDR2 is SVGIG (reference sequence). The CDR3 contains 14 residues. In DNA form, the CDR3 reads TGTGCCTGGAGTGTTGACCGGAACGCCGGGGAGCTGTTTTTT. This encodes CAWSVDRNAGELFF. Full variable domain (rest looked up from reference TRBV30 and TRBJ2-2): SQTIHQWPATLVQPVGSPLSLECTVEGTSNPNLYWYRQAAGRGLQLLFYSVGIGQISSEVPQNLSASRPQDRQFILSSKKLLLSDSGFYLCAWSVDRNAGELFFGEGSRLTVL.

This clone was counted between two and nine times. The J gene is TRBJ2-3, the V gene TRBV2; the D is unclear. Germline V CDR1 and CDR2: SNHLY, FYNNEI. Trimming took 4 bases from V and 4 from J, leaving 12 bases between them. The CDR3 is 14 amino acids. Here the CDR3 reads CASSGMMGPDTQYF. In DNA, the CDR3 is TGTGCCAGCAGTGGGATGATGGGCCCAGATACGCAGTATTTT.

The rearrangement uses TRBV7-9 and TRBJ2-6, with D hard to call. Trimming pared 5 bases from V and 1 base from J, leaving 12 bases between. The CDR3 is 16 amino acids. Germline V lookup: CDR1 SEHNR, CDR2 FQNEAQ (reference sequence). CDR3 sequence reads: CASSPLLGSGANVLTF. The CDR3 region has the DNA TGTGCCAGCAGCCCTCTCCTCGGGTCTGGGGCCAACGTCCTGACTTTC.

CDR3 sequence (DNA): TGTGCCAGCAGAGATAGCAATCAGCCCCAGCATTTT. It encodes CASRDSNQPQHF. The chain employs TRBV7-9 and TRBJ1-5; D uncertain. V lost 6 bases, J lost 0 bases, and 3 bases lay in between. The CDR3 covers 12 residues. CDR1 SEHNR and CDR2 FQNEAQ come from the germline V gene (reference sequence).

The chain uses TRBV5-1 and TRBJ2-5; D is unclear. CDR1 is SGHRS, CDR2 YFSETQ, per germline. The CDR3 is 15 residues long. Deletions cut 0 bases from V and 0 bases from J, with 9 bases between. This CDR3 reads CASSLDYPYQETQYF. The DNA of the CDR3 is TGCGCCAGCAGCTTGGACTACCCGTACCAAGAGACCCAGTACTTC.

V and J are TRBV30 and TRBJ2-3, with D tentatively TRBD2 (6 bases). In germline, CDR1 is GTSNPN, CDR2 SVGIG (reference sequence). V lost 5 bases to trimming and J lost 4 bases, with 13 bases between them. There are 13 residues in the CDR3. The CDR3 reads CAWATGTPDTQYF. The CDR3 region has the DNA TGTGCCTGGGCAACCGGGACTCCAGATACGCAGTATTTT.

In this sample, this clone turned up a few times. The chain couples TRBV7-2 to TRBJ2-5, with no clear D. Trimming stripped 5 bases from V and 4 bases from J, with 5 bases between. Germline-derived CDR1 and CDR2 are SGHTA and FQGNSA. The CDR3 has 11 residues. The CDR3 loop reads CASSTLETQYF. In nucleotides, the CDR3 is TGTGCCAGCAGCACCCTAGAGACCCAGTACTTC.

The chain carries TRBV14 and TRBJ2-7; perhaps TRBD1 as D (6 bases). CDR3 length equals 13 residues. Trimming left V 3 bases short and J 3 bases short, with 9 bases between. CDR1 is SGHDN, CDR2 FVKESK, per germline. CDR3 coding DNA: TGTGCCAGCAGCCACAGGGGATACTACGAGCAGTACTTC. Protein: CASSHRGYYEQYF.

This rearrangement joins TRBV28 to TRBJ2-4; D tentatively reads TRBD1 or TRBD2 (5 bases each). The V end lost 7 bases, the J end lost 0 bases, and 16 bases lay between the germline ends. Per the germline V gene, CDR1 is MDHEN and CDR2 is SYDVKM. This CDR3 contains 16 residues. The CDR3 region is CASTPRGELAKNIQYF. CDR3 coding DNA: TGTGCCAGCACCCCAAGGGGAGAACTAGCCAAAAACATTCAGTACTTC.

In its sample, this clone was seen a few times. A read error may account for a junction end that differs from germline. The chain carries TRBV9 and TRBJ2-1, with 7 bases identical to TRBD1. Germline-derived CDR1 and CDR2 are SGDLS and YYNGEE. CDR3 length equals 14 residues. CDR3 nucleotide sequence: TGTGCCAGCAGTGTAGAGGGGGCGGGCAATGAGCAGTTCTTC. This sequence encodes CASSVEGAGNEQFF.

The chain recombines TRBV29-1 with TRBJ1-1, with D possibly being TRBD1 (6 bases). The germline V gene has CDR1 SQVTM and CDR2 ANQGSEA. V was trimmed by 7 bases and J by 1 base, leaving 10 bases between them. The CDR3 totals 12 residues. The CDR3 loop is CSAEGENTEAFF. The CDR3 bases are TGCAGCGCCGAGGGGGAGAACACTGAAGCTTTCTTT.

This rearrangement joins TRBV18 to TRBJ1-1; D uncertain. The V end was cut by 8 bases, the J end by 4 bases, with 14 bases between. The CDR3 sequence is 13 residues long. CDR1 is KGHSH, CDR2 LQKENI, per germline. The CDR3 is CASSSRWRTEAFF. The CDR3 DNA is TGTGCCAGCAGTTCCCGGTGGCGCACTGAAGCTTTCTTT.

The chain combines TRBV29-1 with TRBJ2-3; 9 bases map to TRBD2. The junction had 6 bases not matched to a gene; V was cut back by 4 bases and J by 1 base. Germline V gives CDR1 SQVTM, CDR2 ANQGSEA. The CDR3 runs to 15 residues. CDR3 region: CSVAGLAGGTDTQYF. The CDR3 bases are TGCAGCGTTGCGGGTTTAGCGGGGGGCACAGATACGCAGTATTTT.

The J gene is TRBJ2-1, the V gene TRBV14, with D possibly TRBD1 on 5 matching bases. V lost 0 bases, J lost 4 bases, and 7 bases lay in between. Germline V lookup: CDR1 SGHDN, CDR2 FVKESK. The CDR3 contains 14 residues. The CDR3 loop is CASSQDDSYNEQFF. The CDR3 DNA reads TGTGCCAGCAGCCAAGACGACAGTTACAATGAGCAGTTCTTC.

CDR3 sequence: CASSFSQDYEQYF. CDR3 DNA sequence: TGTGCCAGCAGTTTCTCCCAAGATTACGAGCAGTACTTC. The gene calls are TRBV6-5 and TRBJ2-7; D call uncertain. The CDR3 has 13 amino acids. The V gene's germline CDR1 is MNHEY and CDR2 SVGAGI. The V end was cut by 4 bases, the J end by 4 bases, with 11 bases between.

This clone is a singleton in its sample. The CDR3 sequence: CASSWGHGTYEQYF. The CDR3 nucleotides are TGTGCCAGCAGTTGGGGACATGGGACATACGAGCAGTACTTC. The gene calls are TRBV6-5 and TRBJ2-7, with a weak D call TRBD1 (6 bases). Germline V gene lookup returns CDR1 MNHEY and CDR2 SVGAGI. This CDR3 spans 14 amino acids. V was cut by 4 bases and J by 4 bases, with 14 bases left in between.

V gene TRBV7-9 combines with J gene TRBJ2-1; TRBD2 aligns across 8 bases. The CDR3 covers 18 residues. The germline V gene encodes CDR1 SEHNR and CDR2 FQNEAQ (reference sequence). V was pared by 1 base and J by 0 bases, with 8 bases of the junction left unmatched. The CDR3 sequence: CASSLGAGDPYSYNEQFF. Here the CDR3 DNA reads TGTGCCAGCAGCTTAGGAGCGGGGGATCCTTACTCCTACAATGAGCAGTTCTTC.